One T cell receptor beta chain is described in this entry. The target antigen is unknown. One junction end does not reproduce the germline sequence, and a read error may be involved. Only in-frame clones appear in the TCRdb table, and some are missing; sequencing was by immunoSEQ multiplex PCR. The sample has tens of thousands of clones; 80% to 95% are singletons. The CDR3 loop spans 13 amino acids. Germline loops: CDR1 SSHAT, CDR2 FNYEAQ (reference sequence). The entry originates in a study of T cells in localized non-small cell lung cancer. Study observations and caveats: Of the tissues analyzed, uninvolved adjacent lung showed maximal T cell clonality, greater than tumor. Longer survival (overall) was linked to higher T cell density in blood. Researchers found a median 57 of the top 100 tumor clones in adjacent lung.

This TCR was sampled from a man between 40 and 70 years old with stage I lung adenocarcinoma. The chain joins TRBV7-7 to TRBJ2-2, with a weak D call TRBD1 (5 bases). Sequencing used peripheral blood, obtained before any cancer treatment. As DNA, the CDR3 is TGTGCTAGCAGCCCCCAGGGCGGCGGGGAGCTGTTTTTT. Translating gives CASSPQGGGELFF.